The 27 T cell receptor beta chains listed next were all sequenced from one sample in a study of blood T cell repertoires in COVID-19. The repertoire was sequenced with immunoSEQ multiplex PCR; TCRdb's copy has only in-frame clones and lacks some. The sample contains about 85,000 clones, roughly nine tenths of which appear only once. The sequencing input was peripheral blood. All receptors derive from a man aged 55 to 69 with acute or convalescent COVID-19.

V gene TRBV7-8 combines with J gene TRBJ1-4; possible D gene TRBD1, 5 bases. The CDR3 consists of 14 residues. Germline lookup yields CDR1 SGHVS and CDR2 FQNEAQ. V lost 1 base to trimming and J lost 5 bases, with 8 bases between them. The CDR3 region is CASSLGRANEKLFF. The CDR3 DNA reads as TGTGCCAGCAGCTTAGGCAGGGCCAATGAAAAACTGTTTTTT.

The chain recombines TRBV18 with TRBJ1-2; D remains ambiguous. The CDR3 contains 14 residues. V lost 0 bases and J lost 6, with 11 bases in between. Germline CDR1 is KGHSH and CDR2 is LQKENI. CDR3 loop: CASSPPTVADGYTF. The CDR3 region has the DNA TGTGCCAGCTCACCACCGACCGTCGCGGATGGCTACACCTTC.

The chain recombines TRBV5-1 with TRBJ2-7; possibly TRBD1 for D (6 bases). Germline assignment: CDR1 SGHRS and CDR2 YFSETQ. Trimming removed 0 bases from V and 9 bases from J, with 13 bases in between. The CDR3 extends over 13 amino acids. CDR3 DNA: TGCGCCAGCAGCTTGGGGACAGACGCGGGGCAGTACTTC. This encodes CASSLGTDAGQYF.

CDR3 protein: CASRGQGAHYGYTF. The DNA for the CDR3 is TGTGCCAGCAGGGGCCAGGGGGCTCACTATGGCTACACCTTC. The V call is TRBV14, the J call TRBJ1-2, with TRBD1 matching over 8 bases. Losses at the gene ends were 6 bases for V and 3 bases for J; bases not matched to a gene: 6. The germline V gene encodes CDR1 SGHDN and CDR2 FVKESK. The CDR3 has 14 residues. Variable domain in full (rest from reference TRBV14 and TRBJ1-2): EAGVTQFPSHSVIEKGQTVTLRCDPISGHDNLYWYRRVMGKEIKFLLHFVKESKQDESGMPNNRFLAERTGGTYSTLKVQPAELEDSGVYFCASRGQGAHYGYTFGSGTRLTVV.

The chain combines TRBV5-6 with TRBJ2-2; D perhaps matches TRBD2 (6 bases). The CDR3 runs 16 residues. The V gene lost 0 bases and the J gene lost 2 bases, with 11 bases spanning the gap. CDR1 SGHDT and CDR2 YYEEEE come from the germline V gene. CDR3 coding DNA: TGTGCCAGCAGCTTGGTCTGGGGGGATAACACCGGGGAGCTGTTTTTT. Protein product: CASSLVWGDNTGELFF.

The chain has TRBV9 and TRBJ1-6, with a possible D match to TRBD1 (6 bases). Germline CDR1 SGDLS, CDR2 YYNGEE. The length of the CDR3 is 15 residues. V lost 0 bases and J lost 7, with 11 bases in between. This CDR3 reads CASSVEPGENSPLHF. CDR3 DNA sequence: TGTGCCAGCAGCGTAGAGCCAGGGGAAAATTCACCCCTCCACTTT.

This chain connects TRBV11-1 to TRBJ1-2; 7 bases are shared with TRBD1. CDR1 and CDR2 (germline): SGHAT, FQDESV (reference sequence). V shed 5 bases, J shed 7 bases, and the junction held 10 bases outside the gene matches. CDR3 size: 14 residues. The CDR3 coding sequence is TGTGCCAGCAGCCTGATGACAGGGTTTGTTGGCTACACCTTC. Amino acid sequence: CASSLMTGFVGYTF.

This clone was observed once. As DNA, the CDR3 is TGTGCTAGTGCCCCGCTCCGCTCCAGGGGGAGCGGGGAGCTGTTTTTT. Its protein product is CASAPLRSRGSGELFF. The chain combines TRBV12-5 with TRBJ2-2, with TRBD1 identical over 7 bases. There are 16 residues in the CDR3. V gave up 7 bases and J gave up 7 bases; unmatched junction bases: 15. Germline V gene lookup returns CDR1 LGHNT and CDR2 FRNRAP.

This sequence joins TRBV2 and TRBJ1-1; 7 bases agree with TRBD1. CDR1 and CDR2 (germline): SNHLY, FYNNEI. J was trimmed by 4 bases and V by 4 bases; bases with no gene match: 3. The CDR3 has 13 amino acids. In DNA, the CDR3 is TGTGCCAGCAGTGTCGGGACAGTCACTGAAGCTTTCTTT. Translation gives CASSVGTVTEAFF.

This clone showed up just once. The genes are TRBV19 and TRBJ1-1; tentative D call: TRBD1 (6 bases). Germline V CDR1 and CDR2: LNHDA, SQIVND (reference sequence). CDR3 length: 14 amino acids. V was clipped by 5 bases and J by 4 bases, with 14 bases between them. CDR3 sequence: CASSQQGGPTEAFF. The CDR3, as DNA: TGTGCCAGTAGTCAACAGGGAGGGCCCACTGAAGCTTTCTTT.

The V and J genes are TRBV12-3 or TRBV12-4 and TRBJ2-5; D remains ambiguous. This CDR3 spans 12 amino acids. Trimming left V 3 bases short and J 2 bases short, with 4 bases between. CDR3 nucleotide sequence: TGTGCCAGCAGTTTTCTTCAAGAGACCCAGTACTTC. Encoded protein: CASSFLQETQYF.

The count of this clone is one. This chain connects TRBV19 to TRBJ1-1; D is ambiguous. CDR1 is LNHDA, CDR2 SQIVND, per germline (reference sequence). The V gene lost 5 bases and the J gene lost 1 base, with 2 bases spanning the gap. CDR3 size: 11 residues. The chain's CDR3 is CASSRNTEAFF. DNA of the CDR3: TGTGCCAGTAGTCGGAACACTGAAGCTTTCTTT. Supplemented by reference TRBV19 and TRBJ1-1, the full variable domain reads DGGITQSPKYLFRKEGQNVTLSCEQNLNHDAMYWYRQDPGQGLRLIYYSQIVNDFQKGDIAEGYSVSREKKESFPLTVTSAQKNPTAFYLCASSRNTEAFFGQGTRLTVV.

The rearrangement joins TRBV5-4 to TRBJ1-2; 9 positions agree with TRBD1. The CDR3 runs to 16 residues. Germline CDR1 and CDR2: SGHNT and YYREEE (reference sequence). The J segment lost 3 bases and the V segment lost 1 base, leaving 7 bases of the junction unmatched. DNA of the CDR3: TGTGCCAGCAGCTTGCCCGGGACAGGGAAAGACTATGGCTACACCTTC. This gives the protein CASSLPGTGKDYGYTF.

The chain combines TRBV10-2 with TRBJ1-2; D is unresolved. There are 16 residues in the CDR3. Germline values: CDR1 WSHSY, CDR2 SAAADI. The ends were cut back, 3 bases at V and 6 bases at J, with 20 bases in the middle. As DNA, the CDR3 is TGCGCCAGCAGTGAAAAAAGGGAGGCGGCGAGGGATGGCTACACCTTC. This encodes CASSEKREAARDGYTF.

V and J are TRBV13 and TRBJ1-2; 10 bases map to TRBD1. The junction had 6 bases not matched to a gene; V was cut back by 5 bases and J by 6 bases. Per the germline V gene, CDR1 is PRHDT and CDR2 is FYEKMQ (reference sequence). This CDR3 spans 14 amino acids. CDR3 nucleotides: TGTGCCAGCAGCGGGGACAGGGGAAGAGATGGCTACACCTTC. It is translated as CASSGDRGRDGYTF.

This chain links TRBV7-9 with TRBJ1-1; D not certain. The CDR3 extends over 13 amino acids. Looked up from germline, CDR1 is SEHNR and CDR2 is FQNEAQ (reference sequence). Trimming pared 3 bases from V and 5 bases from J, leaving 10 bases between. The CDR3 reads CASSFEVTTEAFF. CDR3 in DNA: TGTGCCAGCAGCTTCGAGGTGACGACTGAAGCTTTCTTT.

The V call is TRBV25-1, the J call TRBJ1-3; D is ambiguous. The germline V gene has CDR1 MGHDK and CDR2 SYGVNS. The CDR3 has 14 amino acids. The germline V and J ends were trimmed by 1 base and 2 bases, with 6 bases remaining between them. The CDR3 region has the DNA TGTGCCAGCAGTGAATTCAACACTGGAAACACCATATATTTT. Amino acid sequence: CASSEFNTGNTIYF.

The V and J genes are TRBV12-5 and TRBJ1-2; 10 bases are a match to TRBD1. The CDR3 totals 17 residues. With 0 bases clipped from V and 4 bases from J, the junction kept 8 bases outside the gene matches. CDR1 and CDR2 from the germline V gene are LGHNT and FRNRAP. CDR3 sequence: CASGLVKEGQGLYGYTF. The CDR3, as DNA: TGTGCTAGTGGTTTGGTAAAGGAGGGACAGGGGCTCTATGGCTACACCTTC.

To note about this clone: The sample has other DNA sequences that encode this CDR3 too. CDR3 in DNA: TGTGCCTGGAGTGTAGGAGGGGCGGGGGGCAATCAGCCCCAGCATTTT. This sequence encodes CAWSVGGAGGNQPQHF. V and J are TRBV30 and TRBJ1-5, with D possibly matching TRBD1 (5 bases). The CDR3 is 16 amino acids. V was shortened by 0 bases and J by 2 bases, with 14 bases between the two germline ends. Germline lookup yields CDR1 GTSNPN and CDR2 SVGIG (reference sequence).

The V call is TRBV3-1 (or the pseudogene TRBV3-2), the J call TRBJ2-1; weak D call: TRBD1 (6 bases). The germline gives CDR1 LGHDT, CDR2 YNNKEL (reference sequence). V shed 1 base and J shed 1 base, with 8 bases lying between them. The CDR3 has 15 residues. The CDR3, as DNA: TGTGCCAGCAGCCAAGGTGGGACATCCTACAATGAGCAGTTCTTC. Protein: CASSQGGTSYNEQFF.

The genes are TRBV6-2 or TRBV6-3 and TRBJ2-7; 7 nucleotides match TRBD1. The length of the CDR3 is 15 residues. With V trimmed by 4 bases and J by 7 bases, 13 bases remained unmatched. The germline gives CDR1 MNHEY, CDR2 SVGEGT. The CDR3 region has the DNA TGTGCCAGCAGTTTTTCCCGACGACAGGGAAAGGAGCAGTACTTC. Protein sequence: CASSFSRRQGKEQYF.

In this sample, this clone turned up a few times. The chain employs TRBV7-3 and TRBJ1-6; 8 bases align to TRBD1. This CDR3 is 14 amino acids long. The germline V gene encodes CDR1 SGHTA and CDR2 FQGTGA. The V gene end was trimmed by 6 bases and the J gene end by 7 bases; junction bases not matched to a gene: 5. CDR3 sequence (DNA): TGTGCCAGCAGTTCAGGGGGCCGAAATTCACCCCTCCACTTT. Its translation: CASSSGGRNSPLHF.

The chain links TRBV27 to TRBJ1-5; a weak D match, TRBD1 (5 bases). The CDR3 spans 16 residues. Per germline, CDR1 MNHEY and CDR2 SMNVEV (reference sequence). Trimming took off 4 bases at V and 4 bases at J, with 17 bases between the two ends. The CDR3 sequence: CASSSRALGGNQPQHF. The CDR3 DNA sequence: TGTGCCAGCAGTTCAAGGGCGTTGGGGGGAAATCAGCCCCAGCATTTT.

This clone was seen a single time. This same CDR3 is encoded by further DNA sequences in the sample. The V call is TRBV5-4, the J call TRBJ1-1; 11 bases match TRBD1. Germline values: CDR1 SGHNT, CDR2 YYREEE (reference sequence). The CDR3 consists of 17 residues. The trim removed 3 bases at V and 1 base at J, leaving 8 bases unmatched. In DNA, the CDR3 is TGTGCCAGCAGCTCCGCCGGGACAGGGGGGGAGAACACTGAAGCTTTCTTT. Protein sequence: CASSSAGTGGENTEAFF.

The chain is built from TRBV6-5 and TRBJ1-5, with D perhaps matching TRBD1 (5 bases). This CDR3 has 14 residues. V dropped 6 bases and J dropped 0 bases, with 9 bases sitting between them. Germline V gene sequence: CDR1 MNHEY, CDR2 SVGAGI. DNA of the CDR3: TGTGCCAGCAGCGCAGGGATTAGCAATCAGCCCCAGCATTTT. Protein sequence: CASSAGISNQPQHF.

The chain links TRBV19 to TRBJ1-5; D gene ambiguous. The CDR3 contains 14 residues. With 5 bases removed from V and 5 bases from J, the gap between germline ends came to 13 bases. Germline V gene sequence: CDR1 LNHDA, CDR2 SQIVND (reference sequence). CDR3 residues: CASSPRSLHQPQHF. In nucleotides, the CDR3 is TGTGCCAGTAGTCCCCGGTCGCTCCATCAGCCCCAGCATTTT.

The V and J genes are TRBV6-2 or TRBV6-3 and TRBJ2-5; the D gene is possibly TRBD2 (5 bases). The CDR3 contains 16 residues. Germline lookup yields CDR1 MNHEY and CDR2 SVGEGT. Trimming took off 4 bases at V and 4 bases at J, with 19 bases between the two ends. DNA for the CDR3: TGTGCCAGCAGTTTCATCGAGAGAGAGGGCCGAGAGACCCAGTACTTC. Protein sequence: CASSFIEREGRETQYF.